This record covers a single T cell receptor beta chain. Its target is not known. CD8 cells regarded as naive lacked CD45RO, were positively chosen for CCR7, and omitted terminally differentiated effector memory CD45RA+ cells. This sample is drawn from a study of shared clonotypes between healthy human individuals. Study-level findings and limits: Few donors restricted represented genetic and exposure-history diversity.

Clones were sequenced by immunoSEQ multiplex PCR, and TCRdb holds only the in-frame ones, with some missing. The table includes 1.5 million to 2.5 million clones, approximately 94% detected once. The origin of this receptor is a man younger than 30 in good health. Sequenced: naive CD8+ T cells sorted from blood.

The CDR3 sequence is CASSLGAGPRETQYF. The CDR3 nucleotides read TGTGCCAGCAGCTTAGGAGCAGGGCCTCGGGAGACCCAGTACTTC. The gene calls are TRBV11-2 and TRBJ2-5; a possible D gene is TRBD1 (5 bases). This CDR3 is 15 amino acids long. The germline V gene encodes CDR1 SGHAT and CDR2 FQNNGV. V was clipped by 1 base and J by 5 bases, with 14 bases between them.